A single sample gave rise to the 12 T cell receptor beta chains below, sequenced in a study of PD-1 blockade in classical Hodgkin lymphoma. Time point given: cycle 4 day 1 (C4D1), after five to seven weeks of nivolumab. In every patient, relapse followed autologous stem cell transplantation, while exposure to brentuximab vedotin differed. Out of thawed PBMCs, magnetic negative selection purified CD4+ T cells. Clones were read by immunoSEQ multiplex PCR, and TCRdb kept only the in-frame ones, dropping some. The table includes fewer than 35,000 clones, about 86% detected once. This material consisted of CD4+ T cells from blood, taken before the fourth cycle of nivolumab. These receptors came from a human donor with classical Hodgkin lymphoma.

This sequence joins TRBV5-4 and TRBJ2-5; 10 nucleotides match TRBD1. CDR1 is SGHNT and CDR2 is YYREEE in the germline V gene (reference sequence). The CDR3 consists of 15 residues. V shed 4 bases and J 5 bases; nucleotides not matched to a gene: 8. The CDR3 loop is CASSPRTGGQETQYF. Written as DNA, the CDR3 is TGTGCCAGCAGCCCCCGGACAGGGGGGCAGGAGACCCAGTACTTC.

This clone was counted a single time. In DNA, the CDR3 is TGTGCCAGCAGCCTCGGACAGGTGAAAGAGACCCAGTACTTC. It yields the protein CASSLGQVKETQYF. V gene TRBV7-6 combines with J gene TRBJ2-5; 7 bases match TRBD1. There are 14 residues in the CDR3. V was clipped by 5 bases and J by 3 bases; unmatched bases: 6. Germline CDR1 reads SGHVS; CDR2 reads FNYEAQ.

The chain recombines TRBV2 with TRBJ2-7, with D perhaps TRBD2 (6 bases). The CDR3 extends over 11 amino acids. Trimming cost V 8 bases and J 4 bases, with 9 bases left between them. Germline loops: CDR1 SNHLY, CDR2 FYNNEI. The CDR3 reads CASRRGYEQYF. The CDR3, as DNA: TGTGCCAGCCGACGGGGGTACGAGCAGTACTTC. The full variable domain, rest sourced from reference TRBV2 and TRBJ2-7, is EPEVTQTPSHQVTQMGQEVILRCVPISNHLYFYWYRQILGQKVEFLVSFYNNEISEKSEIFDDQFSVERPDGSNFTLKIRSTKLEDSAMYFCASRRGYEQYFGPGTRLTVT.

V and J are TRBV6-1 and TRBJ1-1; D might be TRBD1 (5 bases). Trimming removed 6 bases from V and 4 bases from J, with 15 bases in between. Germline loops: CDR1 MNHNS, CDR2 SASEGT. The CDR3 consists of 14 residues. CDR3 DNA: TGTGCCAGCAGACCGGGGGGAGGTAGCACTGAAGCTTTCTTT. This codes for CASRPGGGSTEAFF.

The chain couples TRBV9 to TRBJ1-1, with D perhaps matching TRBD1 (5 bases). CDR3 length: 16 residues. Germline assignment: CDR1 SGDLS and CDR2 YYNGEE. With 0 bases removed from V and 1 base from J, the gap between germline ends came to 13 bases. The CDR3 DNA reads TGTGCCAGCAGCGTAGTCGGCAGGGAGGCGAACACTGAAGCTTTCTTT. Translating it yields CASSVVGREANTEAFF.

The rearrangement uses TRBV5-1 and TRBJ2-5; D possibly corresponds to TRBD1 (6 bases). The germline V and J ends were trimmed by 0 bases and 1 base, with 13 bases remaining between them. Germline V gives CDR1 SGHRS, CDR2 YFSETQ. This CDR3 comprises 16 residues. CDR3 loop: CASSLVPTGFQETQYF. The CDR3 nucleotides read TGCGCCAGCAGCTTGGTTCCCACAGGGTTCCAAGAGACCCAGTACTTC.

V is TRBV28 and J is TRBJ2-5; 15 bases line up with TRBD2. Per germline, CDR1 MDHEN and CDR2 SYDVKM. The V and J ends lost 6 bases and 0 bases, in that order; junction bases with no gene match: 8. This CDR3 contains 18 residues. Here the CDR3 DNA reads TGTGCCAGCAGACCGGGACTAGCGGGAGGTGGGCACCAAGAGACCCAGTACTTC. Translation: CASRPGLAGGGHQETQYF.

Only one count was recorded for this clone. This sequence joins TRBV5-8 and TRBJ2-4; D not certain. Germline V gene data show CDR1 as SGHTS and CDR2 as YDEGEE. CDR3 size: 13 residues. V was shortened by 5 bases and J by 3 bases, with 9 bases between the two germline ends. The CDR3 nucleotides read TGTGCCAGCAGTGTGGGTCGCAAAAACATTCAGTACTTC. This encodes CASSVGRKNIQYF.

In its sample, this clone was seen once. The V and J genes are TRBV6-6 and TRBJ2-3; maybe TRBD2 (7 bases). Germline CDR1 reads MNHNY; CDR2 reads SVGAGI (reference sequence). The CDR3 is 16 residues long. The V end lost 2 bases, the J end lost 1 base, and 13 bases lay between the germline ends. DNA of the CDR3: TGTGCCAGCAGTTACGGACAGCTAGCGGGCACAGATACGCAGTATTTT. It yields the protein CASSYGQLAGTDTQYF.

The table lists this clone with a count of one. The V call is TRBV5-1, the J call TRBJ2-7; 7 bases fit TRBD2. V lost 4 bases and J lost 2; bases outside the gene matches: 6. This CDR3 is built from 14 residues. CDR1 and CDR2 from the germline V gene are SGHRS and YFSETQ. CDR3 coding DNA: TGCGCCAGCAGCCCGACGGGGGGTACCTACGAGCAGTACTTC. It encodes CASSPTGGTYEQYF.

The gene calls are TRBV27 and TRBJ2-1, with D perhaps TRBD2 (6 bases). V lost 11 bases and J lost 4, with 18 bases in between. Looked up from germline, CDR1 is MNHEY and CDR2 is SMNVEV (reference sequence). This CDR3 spans 14 amino acids. The DNA for the CDR3 is TGTGCCGCACCGGCGGGGAGTTTGTACAATGAGCAGTTCTTC. Translation: CAAPAGSLYNEQFF.

A few counts support this clone. The rearrangement links TRBV27 to TRBJ2-7; 9 nucleotides line up with TRBD2. The CDR3 contains 15 residues. V shed 8 bases, J shed 2 bases, and the junction held 10 bases outside the gene matches. Germline-derived CDR1 and CDR2 are MNHEY and SMNVEV (reference sequence). CDR3 nucleotides: TGTGCCAGCGGGCCTTTAGCGGGAGCAACCTACGAGCAGTACTTC. Protein product: CASGPLAGATYEQYF.